This section outlines one T cell receptor beta chain sequence together with its context. Profiling relied on immunoSEQ multiplex PCR, and the TCRdb table lists in-frame clones only, not all of them. The sample contains about 92,000 clones, roughly 82% of which appear only once. This record belongs to a study of control samples from healthy donors and cancer patients. With 6 bases clipped from V and 3 bases from J, the junction kept 7 bases outside the gene matches. CDR3 length equals 14 residues. Germline V lookup: CDR1 MNHEY, CDR2 SVGAGI. The sample taken for sequencing was blood. This TCR came from a woman aged 55-69 years in good health. This rearrangement joins TRBV6-5 to TRBJ2-5; 7 bases map to TRBD1. Here the CDR3 DNA reads TGTGCCAGCAGATTAGGGACAGTCGAAGAGACCCAGTACTTC. It is translated as CASRLGTVEETQYF.